Listed below are T cell receptor beta chains from one sample, sequenced in a study of OX40 agonist ivuxolimab in advanced cancers. Produced via immunoSEQ multiplex PCR; TCRdb's table is partial and in-frame only. The data hold about 32,000 clones, with 75% to 95% observed a single time. The specimen was CD4+ or CD8+ T cells sorted from blood, collected in a trial of the OX40 agonist ivuxolimab. Receptors originate from an adult with an advanced solid tumor such as melanoma, head and neck, liver or kidney cancer. CDR3s leave out the opening cysteine and the closing phenylalanine or tryptophan. Each record gives: J gene, V gene, CDR3 protein.

J: TRBJ2-7; V: TRBV5-5; CDR3: ASSLEALMSEQY
J: TRBJ2-3; V: TRBV7-9; CDR3: ASSLVGGDADTQY
J: TRBJ1-2; V: TRBV28; CDR3: ASSYPQENNYGYT
J: TRBJ1-2; V: TRBV6-1; CDR3: ASSEEVSRPSMEGYT
J: TRBJ1-1; V: TRBV5-6; CDR3: ASSPPVNTEAF
J: TRBJ1-1; V: TRBV19; CDR3: ASSIFTENTEAF
J: TRBJ2-7; V: TRBV28; CDR3: ASGTDYEQY
J: TRBJ1-2; V: TRBV19; CDR3: ASSPGTGVYGYT
J: TRBJ1-4; V: TRBV28; CDR3: ASSLFGGPANEKLF
J: TRBJ2-5; V: TRBV5-6; CDR3: ASSLPGEETQY
J: TRBJ2-1; V: TRBV4-1; CDR3: ASSQAGLLNEQF
J: TRBJ1-1; V: TRBV7-9; CDR3: ASSLIEMNTEAF
J: TRBJ1-6; V: TRBV6-5; CDR3: ASSIRVYNSPLH
J: TRBJ2-3; V: TRBV7-2; CDR3: ASSSVSGRDADTQY
J: TRBJ1-2; V: TRBV19; CDR3: ASSIDRAGYGYT
J: TRBJ2-5; V: TRBV27; CDR3: ASSLQAGVGETQY
J: TRBJ2-3; V: TRBV9; CDR3: ASSPRSLAGVADTQY
J: TRBJ2-1; V: TRBV19; CDR3: ASSRTPSYNEQF
J: TRBJ2-5; V: TRBV7-9; CDR3: ASSLGLAGVMETQY
J: TRBJ2-3; V: TRBV9; CDR3: ASSELTLDTDTQY
J: TRBJ2-3; V: TRBV4-1; CDR3: ASSQAASGVITDTQY
J: TRBJ1-2; V: TRBV27; CDR3: ASSLTGYDYGYT
J: TRBJ2-3; V: TRBV6-1; CDR3: ASSELAGGPDTQY
J: TRBJ1-4; V: TRBV9; CDR3: ASSAGTGFPSNEKLF
J: TRBJ2-7; V: TRBV4-2; CDR3: ASSLGSGQRLYEQY
J: TRBJ2-7; V: TRBV7-9; CDR3: ASSLLTPPWTSGSFEQY
J: TRBJ1-1; V: TRBV7-9; CDR3: ASSLGQGGMNTEAF
J: TRBJ2-2; V: TRBV14; CDR3: ASSLNSFVSGGTGELF
J: TRBJ2-3; V: TRBV11-2; CDR3: ASRTTGGRSDTQY
J: TRBJ1-1; V: TRBV7-3; CDR3: ASSPTPIIGDPEAF
J: TRBJ1-5; V: TRBV7-8; CDR3: ASSRLHRTDENQPQH
J: TRBJ2-7; V: TRBV7-6; CDR3: ASSLTEGTSFIYEQY
J: TRBJ2-5; V: TRBV25-1; CDR3: ASSEGLETQY
J: TRBJ1-1; V: TRBV20-1; CDR3: SARGSPEAF
J: TRBJ2-7; V: TRBV11-2; CDR3: ASSGPGTASYEQY
J: TRBJ2-2; V: TRBV6-4; CDR3: ASSDSAGVNTGELF
J: TRBJ2-1; V: TRBV27; CDR3: ASRTLGQFSRNEQF
J: TRBJ1-2; V: TRBV29-1; CDR3: SVDGDSYGYT
J: TRBJ2-1; V: TRBV4-3; CDR3: ASSQDLDSQF
J: TRBJ1-3; V: TRBV9; CDR3: ASSAALGYTGNTIY
J: TRBJ2-1; V: TRBV7-2; CDR3: ASSLTSDYNEQF
J: TRBJ2-1; V: TRBV9; CDR3: ASSVYNEQF
J: TRBJ1-6; V: TRBV27; CDR3: ASSLSLGSFDSPLH
J: TRBJ2-5; V: TRBV5-1; CDR3: ASSSEWTSGGDQETQY
J: TRBJ2-1; V: TRBV7-6; CDR3: ASSLGAGGYNEQF
J: TRBJ2-3; V: TRBV9; CDR3: ASSPTSGSTDTQY
J: TRBJ2-3; V: TRBV27; CDR3: ASSWGLAADTQY
J: TRBJ1-1; V: TRBV29-1; CDR3: SAEDSVNTEAF
J: TRBJ2-6; V: TRBV27; CDR3: ASSSTGANVLT
J: TRBJ2-5; V: TRBV7-9; CDR3: ASSSGTEETQY
J: TRBJ2-2; V: TRBV6-5; CDR3: ATTDTGNTGELF
J: TRBJ1-6; V: TRBV28; CDR3: ASRTGFDSYNSPLH
J: TRBJ2-5; V: TRBV7-9; CDR3: ASSLLASGIKETQY
J: TRBJ1-6; V: TRBV5-1; CDR3: ASSLTSGQLNSPLH
J: TRBJ1-1; V: TRBV5-1; CDR3: ASSLELLGANTEAF